This entry is about one TCR beta chain. Measured with immunoSEQ multiplex PCR; TCRdb has only the in-frame clones, and not every one. This sample yields some 200,000 clones, of which more than 75% are seen a single time; 20% to 30% belongs to the top ten. The sample originates from a study of T cell responses to AZD1222 COVID-19 vaccine. V was clipped by 7 bases and J by 0 bases, with 9 bases between them. CDR1 and CDR2 from the germline V gene are MDHEN and SYDVKM. The CDR3 spans 13 residues. This sequence was found in an adult who received the AZD1222 COVID-19 vaccine. The chain employs TRBV28 and TRBJ1-2, with no clear D. The sequencing used peripheral blood, collected 28 days after the second AZD1222 dose. CDR3 sequence reads: CASIAWPNYGYTF. The CDR3 region has the DNA TGTGCCAGCATTGCCTGGCCTAACTATGGCTACACCTTC.